This T cell receptor (beta chain) appears in the sequencing data of a study of blood T cells in healthy people across ages. Broader study findings: Observed TCR beta diversity per million T cells went down as age went up. This fall followed a roughly linear course with age.

This CDR3 comprises 11 residues. Germline CDR1 SQVTM, CDR2 ANQGSEA. Trimming pared 2 bases from V and 6 bases from J, leaving 7 bases between. A second PCR, run for roughly 7 to 12 cycles, used a sample-barcoded 5' primer plus a J-beta primer mix. MiXCR, run by TCRdb on the 5' RACE reads, gives a single entry per CDR3 protein. The table records about 970,000 distinct CDR3 sequences, approximately 50% of them present only once. As concerns this clonotype: Its target is unknown.

This receptor was taken from a woman between 55 and 75 years old in good health. Sequenced sample: blood. The J gene is TRBJ1-2, the V gene TRBV29-1, with D unresolved. The CDR3 DNA reads TGCAGCGTTGAAAGCCGAAATGGCTACACCTTC. Translated: CSVESRNGYTF.